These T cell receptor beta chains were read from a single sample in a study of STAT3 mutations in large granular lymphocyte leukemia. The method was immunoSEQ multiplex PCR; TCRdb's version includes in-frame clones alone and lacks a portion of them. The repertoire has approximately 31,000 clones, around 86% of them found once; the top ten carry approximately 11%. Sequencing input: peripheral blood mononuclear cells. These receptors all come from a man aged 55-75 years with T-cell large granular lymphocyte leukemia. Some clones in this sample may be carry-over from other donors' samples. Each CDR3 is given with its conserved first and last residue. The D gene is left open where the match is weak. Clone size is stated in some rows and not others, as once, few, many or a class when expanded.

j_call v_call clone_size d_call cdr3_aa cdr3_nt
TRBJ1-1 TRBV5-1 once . CASSLSQVHGGSYANTEAFF TGCGCCAGCAGCTTGTCTCAGGTTCATGGGGGCTCATACGCGAACACTGAAGCTTTCTTT
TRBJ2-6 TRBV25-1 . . CASSSVYGANVLTF TGTGCCAGCAGTAGTGTATATGGGGCCAACGTCCTGACTTTC
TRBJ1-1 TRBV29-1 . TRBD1 CSGMGQVYEAFF TGCAGCGGTATGGGACAGGTATATGAAGCTTTCTTT
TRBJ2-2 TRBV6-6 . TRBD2 CASSSGRAGELFF TGTGCCAGCAGTAGCGGGAGGGCGGGGGAGCTGTTTTTT
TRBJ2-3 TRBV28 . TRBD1 CASSPRDRGKDTQYF TGTGCCAGCAGTCCTCGGGACAGGGGTAAGGATACGCAGTATTTT
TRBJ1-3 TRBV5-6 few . CASSQDGGNTIYF TGTGCCAGCAGCCAGGACGGTGGAAACACCATATATTTT
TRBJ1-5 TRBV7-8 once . CASSSYREGQPQHF TGTGCCAGCAGCTCCTACAGGGAGGGGCAGCCCCAGCATTTT
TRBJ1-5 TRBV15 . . CATSPEAGSQPQHF TGTGCCACCAGCCCCGAGGCGGGGAGTCAGCCCCAGCATTTT
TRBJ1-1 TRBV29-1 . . CSATRDINTEAFF TGCAGCGCCACCCGGGACATCAACACTGAAGCTTTCTTT
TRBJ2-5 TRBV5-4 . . CASTPEPSQRETQYF TGTGCCAGCACCCCGGAACCTTCCCAAAGGGAGACCCAGTACTTC
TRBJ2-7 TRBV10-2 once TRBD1 CASIDLGQGTSYEQYF TGCGCCAGCATAGATTTGGGACAGGGGACTTCCTACGAGCAGTACTTC
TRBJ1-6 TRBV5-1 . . CASSLGPAGNNSPLHF TGCGCCAGCAGCTTGGGTCCGGCAGGGAACAATTCACCCCTCCACTTT
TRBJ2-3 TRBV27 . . CASSWRRGDTDTQYF TGTGCCAGCAGTTGGCGGAGGGGAGACACAGATACGCAGTATTTT
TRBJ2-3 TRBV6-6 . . CASRGAGSTDTQYF TGTGCCAGCAGGGGGGCGGGTAGCACAGATACGCAGTATTTT